This is a list of T cell receptor beta chains from one sample in a study of cytomegalovirus exposure and HLA in healthy donors. Produced via immunoSEQ multiplex PCR; TCRdb's table is partial and in-frame only. The data contain about 180,000 clones, 70% to 75% of them singletons. The specimen was PBMCs. The receptor source for this set is a male donor in good health and CMV-seronegative. Each CDR3 is given without its conserved first and last residue.

j_call: TRBJ2-5
v_call: TRBV7-2
cdr3_aa: ASSASTGSPKTQY

j_call: TRBJ2-1
v_call: TRBV6-5
cdr3_aa: ASSYAGAYNEQF

j_call: TRBJ1-2
v_call: TRBV29-1
cdr3_aa: SVGRGAGNYGYT

j_call: TRBJ2-5
v_call: TRBV6-1
cdr3_aa: ASSERGQETQY

j_call: TRBJ2-1
v_call: TRBV4-1
cdr3_aa: ASSLGTSGGAYNEQF

j_call: TRBJ1-5
v_call: TRBV30
cdr3_aa: AWSGPGGSQPQH

j_call: TRBJ1-3
v_call: TRBV6-6
cdr3_aa: ASSYSAGTGNTIY

j_call: TRBJ2-1
v_call: TRBV2
cdr3_aa: ASVVYANEQF

j_call: TRBJ1-1
v_call: TRBV25-1
cdr3_aa: ASTDRTYTEAF

j_call: TRBJ2-3
v_call: TRBV7-2
cdr3_aa: ASSPYTDTQY

j_call: TRBJ1-1
v_call: TRBV30
cdr3_aa: AWSEAWGPTEAF

j_call: TRBJ2-1
v_call: TRBV29-1
cdr3_aa: SVEDPTGAYNEQF

j_call: -
v_call: TRBV4-3
cdr3_aa: ASSQSQGSYEQY

j_call: TRBJ1-2
v_call: TRBV18
cdr3_aa: ASSPEQGANYGYT

j_call: TRBJ2-7
v_call: TRBV6-5
cdr3_aa: ASSYNRGTGVREQY

j_call: TRBJ1-1
v_call: TRBV5-5
cdr3_aa: ASSLLAGVAF

j_call: TRBJ2-2
v_call: TRBV9
cdr3_aa: ASSVEGGDTGELF

j_call: TRBJ1-1
v_call: TRBV19
cdr3_aa: ASSMTGNTEAF

j_call: TRBJ2-3
v_call: TRBV30
cdr3_aa: ALEWAADTQY

j_call: TRBJ1-4
v_call: TRBV19
cdr3_aa: ASSPSIGEKLF

j_call: TRBJ1-2
v_call: TRBV19
cdr3_aa: ASTSFQAGTYGYT

j_call: TRBJ2-7
v_call: TRBV28
cdr3_aa: ASVDRGDYEQY

j_call: TRBJ1-1
v_call: TRBV6-5
cdr3_aa: ASSSLPPRLEAF

j_call: TRBJ1-1
v_call: TRBV6-1
cdr3_aa: ASNPLGGNTEAF

j_call: TRBJ2-1
v_call: TRBV6-5
cdr3_aa: ASRPDRDLHEQF

j_call: TRBJ2-4
v_call: TRBV7-9
cdr3_aa: ASSPRTGAAKNIQY

j_call: TRBJ1-1
v_call: TRBV6-5
cdr3_aa: ASSYGQLMNTEAF

j_call: TRBJ1-2
v_call: TRBV6-6
cdr3_aa: ASSDQGLNYGYT

j_call: TRBJ1-3
v_call: TRBV28
cdr3_aa: ASSLQGDRSGNTIY

j_call: TRBJ1-2
v_call: TRBV6-1
cdr3_aa: ASSGPGQTNYGHT

j_call: TRBJ1-1
v_call: TRBV28
cdr3_aa: ASSLWTGSLNTEAF

j_call: TRBJ1-1
v_call: TRBV30
cdr3_aa: AWSGQENTEAF

j_call: TRBJ1-1
v_call: TRBV7-9
cdr3_aa: ASRSYSQLNTEAF

j_call: TRBJ2-7
v_call: TRBV6-5
cdr3_aa: ASTLIGTLYEQY

j_call: TRBJ1-1
v_call: TRBV11-2
cdr3_aa: ASSSLDRGNTNTEAF

j_call: TRBJ2-1
v_call: TRBV7-3
cdr3_aa: ASSLSPGGLAGGNEQF

j_call: TRBJ2-3
v_call: TRBV7-3
cdr3_aa: ASSRGTSGRTDTQY

j_call: TRBJ1-1
v_call: TRBV7-9
cdr3_aa: ASSPPASIAAF

j_call: TRBJ2-1
v_call: TRBV6-1
cdr3_aa: ASSGGGTTYNEQF

j_call: TRBJ1-6
v_call: TRBV15
cdr3_aa: ATSRGVNYNSPLH

j_call: TRBJ2-7
v_call: TRBV30
cdr3_aa: AWGTGTGVYEQY

j_call: TRBJ2-1
v_call: TRBV5-1
cdr3_aa: ASSLGQTRDEQF

j_call: TRBJ2-1
v_call: TRBV6-5
cdr3_aa: ASRSPSHEQF

j_call: TRBJ1-5
v_call: TRBV30
cdr3_aa: AWSLRGLQPQH